This T cell receptor beta chain derives from a study of glioma-infiltrating T cells after dendritic cell vaccination. Regarding time point: after dendritic cell vaccination, including at tumor progression/relapse. CDR1 SQVTM and CDR2 ANQGSEA come from the germline V gene. V dropped 8 bases and J dropped 7 bases, with 24 bases sitting between them. CDR3 size: 15 residues. Primers: 60 V beta forward and 13 J beta reverse. The method was immunoSEQ multiplex PCR; TCRdb's version includes in-frame clones alone and lacks a portion of them. Of 100,000 or so clones in the sample, roughly 80% were seen once. V and J are TRBV29-1 and TRBJ2-1; a possible D gene is TRBD2 (7 bases). This specimen was blood, taken after dendritic cell vaccination. The clonotype originates from a human donor with glioblastoma. The CDR3 DNA follows: TGCAGCATGGAGGGGGGGGACGCGATAGGGAATGAGCAGTTCTTC. Its translation is CSMEGGDAIGNEQFF.